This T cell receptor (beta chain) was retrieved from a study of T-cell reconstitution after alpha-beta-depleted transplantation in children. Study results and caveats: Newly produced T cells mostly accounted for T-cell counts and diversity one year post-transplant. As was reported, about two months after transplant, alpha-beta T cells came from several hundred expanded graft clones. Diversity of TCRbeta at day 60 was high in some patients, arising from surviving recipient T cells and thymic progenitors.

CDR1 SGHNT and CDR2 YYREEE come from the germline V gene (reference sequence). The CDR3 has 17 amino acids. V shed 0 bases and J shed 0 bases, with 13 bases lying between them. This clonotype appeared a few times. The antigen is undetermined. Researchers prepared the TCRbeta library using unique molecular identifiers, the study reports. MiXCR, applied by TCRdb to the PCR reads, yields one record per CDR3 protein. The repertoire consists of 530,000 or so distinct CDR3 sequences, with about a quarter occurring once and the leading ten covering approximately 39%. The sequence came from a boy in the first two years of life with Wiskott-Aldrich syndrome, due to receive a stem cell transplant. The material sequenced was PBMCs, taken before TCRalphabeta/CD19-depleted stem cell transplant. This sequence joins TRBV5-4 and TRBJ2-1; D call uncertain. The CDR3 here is CASSLEMASSSYNEQFF. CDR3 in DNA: TGTGCCAGCAGCTTGGAGATGGCCTCTAGCTCCTACAATGAGCAGTTCTTC.